This T cell receptor beta chain was retrieved from a study of blood T cell repertoires in COVID-19. Study in general: T cells, B-cell-depleted T cells, or PBMCs provided the cDNA or gDNA that served as material.

The study recruited people aged about 18 to 95 years across approximately 23 US areas. What the recovered Cohort 3 donors had was two negative PCRs, clearance, or symptom resolution. This CDR3 region has 15 residues. CDR1 and CDR2 from the germline V gene are MNHEY and SVGAGI. Trimming cost V 5 bases and J 3 bases, with 16 bases left between them. The data were produced by immunoSEQ multiplex PCR, yet TCRdb's version contains in-frame clones alone and is incomplete. The sample includes approximately 250,000 clones, approximately 82% of them seen just once. The source material was PBMCs or T cells enriched from blood (not recorded which). V is TRBV6-5 and J is TRBJ1-1, with TRBD1 as a possible D gene (5 bases). This clonotype was sampled from a man in his forties who had recovered from COVID-19. The CDR3 protein is CASSRDFPDDTEAFF. The DNA for the CDR3 is TGTGCCAGCAGTCGGGACTTCCCTGACGACACTGAAGCTTTCTTT.